This T cell receptor beta chain was obtained from a study of blood T cell repertoires in COVID-19. Background on the study: Acute and convalescent COVID-19 specimens originated in the United States, Italy and Spain. PBMCs, B-cell-depleted T cells, or T cells were the source of the cDNA or gDNA that made up the material.

The CDR3 runs to 14 residues. In the authors' methods: Reference gene primers were amplified, and this amplification served to estimate nucleated cell counts. The repertoire was sequenced with immunoSEQ multiplex PCR; TCRdb's copy has only in-frame clones and lacks some. The V and J calls and the clone size are those of that table, but D and trimming were determined from the DNA. The sample gives under 100,000 clones, approximately 82% of which show up once; about 18% is in the top ten. Sequencing was done on a sample of peripheral blood. This receptor was identified in a woman aged 55-75 years with acute or convalescent COVID-19. The chain has TRBV21-1 and TRBJ1-2; the table's D call, TRBD1, has no DNA check behind it. TRBV21-1 is termed a pseudogene. This CDR3 is CASSPTGNSAGYTF. In nucleotides, the CDR3 is TGTGCCAGCAGCCCGACAGGGAATTCTGCCGGCTACACCTTC.